This T cell receptor beta chain was sequenced in a study of T cell repertoires in cytomegalovirus infection. On this clonotype: The antigen is unknown.

Via MiXCR, TCRdb re-called the reads, giving one row per CDR3 protein. The sample consists of fewer than 650,000 distinct CDR3 sequences, 35% to 50% of them appearing once. Trimming pared 6 bases from V and 7 bases from J, leaving 27 bases between. This CDR3 is 18 amino acids long. The rearrangement uses TRBV12-3 or TRBV12-4 and TRBJ1-4; tentatively, D is TRBD1 (6 bases). This TCR derives from a human donor in good health (CMV status not recorded). Some clones in this sample may be carry-over from other donors' samples. Source: cultured PBMCs, taken from culture after CMV antigen stimulation. The CDR3 loop is CASSPRSGGESQGEKLFF. The CDR3 DNA sequence: TGTGCCAGCAGCCCAAGGTCGGGGGGCGAATCTCAGGGTGAAAAACTGTTTTTT.